Listed below are T cell receptor beta chains from one sample, sequenced in a study of T cells in Graves' hyperthyroidism and ophthalmopathy. From the multiplex PCR reads, TCRdb called clonotypes with MiXCR, one entry per CDR3 protein. The data contain about 350,000 distinct CDR3 sequences, 15% to 20% of them singletons. The sample was blood. The receptors were gathered from a woman in her forties with Graves' ophthalmopathy. Each CDR3 is given with its conserved first and last residue. A D gene is named only where the DNA matches it firmly. Clone size appears in some rows only: once, few, many, or a class for an expanded clone.

TRBV28	many	TRBJ1-1	TRBD1	CASSWTGENTEAFF	TGTGCCAGCAGTTGGACAGGGGAGAACACTGAAGCTTTCTTT
TRBV20-1	-	TRBJ1-2	-	CSGARANYGYTF	TGCAGTGGGGCCCGCGCTAACTATGGCTACACCTTC
TRBV7-2	few	TRBJ2-3	-	CASSLQRGRTDTQYF	TGTGCCAGCAGCTTACAGCGCGGTCGCACAGATACGCAGTATTTT
TRBV20-1	few	TRBJ1-6	TRBD1	CSAPDRGRSPLHF	TGCAGTGCTCCAGACAGGGGAAGGTCACCCCTCCACTTT
TRBV4-3	many	TRBJ1-3	-	CASSQGQEAGNTIYF	TGCGCCAGCAGCCAAGGGCAGGAGGCTGGAAACACCATATATTTT
TRBV28	many	TRBJ2-7	-	CASIQGGGRSHEQYF	TGTGCCAGCATCCAGGGGGGGGGTCGATCTCACGAGCAGTACTTC
TRBV7-9	many	TRBJ1-1	-	CASSLALVMNTEAFF	TGTGCCAGCAGCTTAGCTTTGGTGATGAACACTGAAGCTTTCTTT
TRBV30	many	TRBJ2-7	-	CASTGSIYEQYF	TGTGCCTCCACGGGATCTATATACGAGCAGTACTTC
TRBV12-3/TRBV12-4	many	TRBJ2-4	-	CASSLSLTSYIQYF	TGTGCCAGCAGTTTAAGCCTAACTAGTTACATTCAGTACTTC
TRBV10-3	few	TRBJ1-2	-	CAISALQGSYGYTF	TGTGCCATCAGTGCCTTACAGGGTAGCTATGGCTACACCTTC
TRBV12-3/TRBV12-4	many	TRBJ2-7	-	CASSLDFGHHEQYF	TGTGCCAGCAGTTTAGATTTCGGGCATCACGAGCAGTACTTC
TRBV13	many	TRBJ2-7	-	CASGPSRNEQYF	TGTGCCAGCGGCCCTTCTAGAAACGAGCAGTACTTC
TRBV27	many	TRBJ1-1	TRBD1	CASSSSRQGVGYTEAFF	TGTGCCAGCAGTTCAAGTCGACAGGGGGTGGGATACACTGAAGCTTTCTTT
TRBV20-1	many	TRBJ1-6	TRBD1	CSARLRQGFDSPLHF	TGCAGTGCGAGACTAAGACAGGGATTTGATTCACCCCTCCACTTT
TRBV7-2	many	TRBJ1-3	TRBD1	CASSPQGASGNTIYF	TGTGCCAGCAGTCCGCAGGGGGCCTCTGGAAACACCATATATTTT
TRBV29-1	many	TRBJ2-7	-	CSVEEWLAGEQYF	TGCAGCGTTGAAGAGTGGTTAGCTGGGGAGCAGTACTTC
TRBV27	many	TRBJ2-7	-	CASGTGTESYEQHF	TGTGCCAGCGGTACCGGGACGGAATCCTACGAGCAGCACTTC
TRBV12-3/TRBV12-4	many	TRBJ2-2	-	CASAGGELFF	TGTGCCAGTGCTGGCGGGGAGCTGTTTTTT
TRBV7-9	-	TRBJ2-7	-	CASSYGRSSYEQYF	TGTGCCAGCAGCTACGGACGGAGCTCCTACGAGCAGTACTTC
TRBV24-1	many	TRBJ2-5	TRBD2	CATSETTTSGSYQETQYF	TGTGCCACCAGTGAGACTACTACTAGCGGGAGTTACCAAGAGACCCAGTACTTC
TRBV4-1	few	TRBJ1-2	TRBD1	CASSQVDREGYDYTF	TGCGCCAGCAGCCAAGTCGACAGGGAGGGCTATGACTACACCTTC
TRBV2	many	TRBJ2-7	-	CASRTEINYEQYF	TGTGCCAGCAGGACCGAAATAAACTACGAGCAGTACTTC
TRBV6-7	many	TRBJ2-5	-	CASSYSTPGVGETQYF	TGTGCCAGCAGTTACTCGACCCCGGGGGTAGGGGAGACCCAGTACTTC
TRBV6-1	-	TRBJ1-5	TRBD1	CASTEDRGLEQPQHF	TGTGCCAGCACCGAAGACAGGGGGCTTGAACAGCCCCAGCATTTT
TRBV3-1	many	TRBJ1-3	-	CASSLDSRSGNTTYF	TGTGCCAGCAGTCTGGACAGCCGCTCTGGAAACACCACATATTTT
TRBV28	many	TRBJ1-2	-	CAIRGPLGYTF	TGTGCCATAAGAGGTCCGCTTGGCTACACCTTC
TRBV7-8	many	TRBJ2-2	-	CASSLVLTGELFF	TGTGCCAGCAGCTTAGTTCTCACCGGGGAGCTGTTTTTT
TRBV6-1	many	TRBJ2-2	-	CASTTRGLNTGELFF	TGTGCCAGCACCACAAGGGGCCTGAACACCGGGGAGCTGTTTTTT
TRBV20-1	many	TRBJ2-7	-	CSASRETRSSEQYF	TGCAGTGCTAGCCGAGAAACCCGGAGTAGCGAGCAGTACTTC
TRBV7-9	many	TRBJ2-5	TRBD1	CASRSAGGRETQYF	TGTGCCAGCAGGTCCGCAGGGGGCCGGGAGACCCAGTACTTC
TRBV28	many	TRBJ1-2	TRBD1	CASSTRQGADYGYTF	TGTGCCAGCAGTACCCGACAGGGGGCGGACTATGGCTACACCTTC
TRBV28	-	TRBJ1-2	-	CASSLSGKRGYGYSF	TGTGCCAGCAGTTTATCCGGAAAAAGGGGCTATGGCTACAGCTTC
TRBV12-3/TRBV12-4	-	TRBJ1-5	TRBD1	CASSSDRYMQPQHF	TGTGCCAGCAGTTCGGACAGGTATATGCAGCCCCAGCATTTT
TRBV28	many	TRBJ2-5	TRBD2	CASSLPLAGGQETQYF	TGTGCCAGCAGTCTTCCACTAGCGGGAGGGCAAGAGACCCAGTACTTC
TRBV28	many	TRBJ1-5	-	CASSLWGRNNQPQHF	TGTGCCAGCAGTTTATGGGGGCGGAACAATCAGCCCCAGCATTTT
TRBV12-5	many	TRBJ2-1	-	CASGLRLGSSNEQFF	TGTGCTAGTGGTTTGCGACTTGGTTCAAGCAATGAGCAGTTCTTC
TRBV6-1	many	TRBJ2-7	TRBD1	CASSLTPRTGTYEQYF	TGTGCCAGCAGTCTAACCCCCCGGACAGGGACCTACGAGCAGTACTTC
TRBV20-1	many	TRBJ1-5	-	CSARDRSGGPVQPQHF	TGCAGTGCTAGAGATCGTTCGGGGGGGCCGGTGCAGCCCCAGCATTTT
TRBV19	many	TRBJ2-6	-	CASSTSISGANVLTF	TGTGCCAGTAGTACTTCCATATCTGGGGCCAACGTCCTGACTTTC
TRBV20-1	few	TRBJ2-5	-	CSARTDGKETQYF	TGCAGTGCTAGGACGGACGGTAAAGAGACCCAGTACTTC
TRBV6-2/TRBV6-3	many	TRBJ1-5	-	CASSYPGPQHF	TGTGCCAGCAGTTATCCCGGGCCCCAGCATTTT
TRBV20-1	many	TRBJ2-7	-	CSASPTRHPRDYEQYF	TGCAGTGCTAGTCCTACGCGCCACCCACGGGACTACGAGCAGTACTTC
TRBV4-2	many	TRBJ1-2	TRBD1	CASSQDGAGQGGYGYTF	TGTGCCAGCAGCCAAGATGGAGCGGGACAGGGCGGCTATGGCTACACCTTC
TRBV3-1	many	TRBJ2-7	TRBD1	CASSQVDRGLDEQYF	TGTGCCAGCAGCCAAGTCGACAGGGGGCTCGACGAGCAGTACTTC
TRBV9	many	TRBJ2-7	-	CASSVSTGTEQYF	TGTGCCAGCAGCGTATCAACAGGGACCGAGCAGTACTTC
TRBV20-1	many	TRBJ2-7	-	CSARVAKSSYEQYF	TGCAGTGCTAGAGTGGCGAAGAGCTCCTACGAGCAGTACTTC
TRBV6-2/TRBV6-3	few	TRBJ2-5	-	CASSYWGQNQETQYF	TGTGCCAGCAGTTACTGGGGTCAGAATCAAGAGACCCAGTACTTC
TRBV12-3/TRBV12-4	many	TRBJ2-5	-	CASSFRGWETQYF	TGTGCCAGCAGTTTTAGAGGCTGGGAGACCCAGTACTTC
TRBV10-3	-	TRBJ2-7	-	CAISVSRLGYEQYF	TGTGCCATCAGTGTCTCCCGGCTAGGCTACGAGCAGTACTTC
TRBV7-8	many	TRBJ2-2	-	CASSRAGELNTGELFF	TGTGCCAGCAGCCGTGCCGGGGAACTCAACACCGGGGAGCTGTTTTTT
TRBV5-6	many	TRBJ2-5	-	CASSLVQGMETQYF	TGTGCCAGCAGCTTGGTCCAGGGAATGGAGACCCAGTACTTC
TRBV12-5	-	TRBJ2-2	-	CASGSGANTGELFF	TGTGCTAGTGGTTCCGGGGCAAACACCGGGGAGCTGTTTTTT
TRBV15	many	TRBJ2-7	TRBD2	CATSRGSSGSHEQYF	TGTGCCACCAGCAGAGGTTCTAGCGGGAGCCACGAGCAGTACTTC
TRBV7-9	many	TRBJ1-2	TRBD1	CASSLDADRVATF	TGTGCCAGCAGCTTAGACGCGGACAGGGTGGCCACCTTC